This entry describes one T cell receptor (beta chain). Its antigen remains unknown. The data originate from a study of PD-1 blockade in classical Hodgkin lymphoma. Background on the study: On a schedule of every 2 weeks, patients received nivolumab 3 mg/kg intravenously.

Germline V CDR1 and CDR2: SNHLY, FYNNEI. The CDR3 covers 13 residues. V lost 4 bases and J 6 bases, leaving 9 bases between the germline ends. The repertoire was sequenced with immunoSEQ multiplex PCR; TCRdb's copy has only in-frame clones and lacks some. The sample shows roughly 60,000 clones, around 90% of them seen only once. Exposure to brentuximab vedotin varied, and each patient had relapsed following autologous stem cell transplantation. Complete response, partial response or progressive disease was each patient's best response. Study-wide points: CD4+ TCR diversity climbed significantly by C4D1, unlike CD8+ TCR diversity. Baseline TCR diversity was reportedly lower in newly diagnosed patients than in healthy donors. It was reported as lower still in relapsed/refractory patients.

The clonotype originates from a human donor with classical Hodgkin lymphoma. This chain uses TRBV2 with TRBJ1-4; D remains ambiguous. Material: peripheral blood mononuclear cells (PBMCs), obtained at baseline. CDR3 loop: CASSVSKDEKLFF. In DNA form, the CDR3 reads TGTGCCAGCAGTGTATCCAAAGATGAAAAACTGTTTTTT.